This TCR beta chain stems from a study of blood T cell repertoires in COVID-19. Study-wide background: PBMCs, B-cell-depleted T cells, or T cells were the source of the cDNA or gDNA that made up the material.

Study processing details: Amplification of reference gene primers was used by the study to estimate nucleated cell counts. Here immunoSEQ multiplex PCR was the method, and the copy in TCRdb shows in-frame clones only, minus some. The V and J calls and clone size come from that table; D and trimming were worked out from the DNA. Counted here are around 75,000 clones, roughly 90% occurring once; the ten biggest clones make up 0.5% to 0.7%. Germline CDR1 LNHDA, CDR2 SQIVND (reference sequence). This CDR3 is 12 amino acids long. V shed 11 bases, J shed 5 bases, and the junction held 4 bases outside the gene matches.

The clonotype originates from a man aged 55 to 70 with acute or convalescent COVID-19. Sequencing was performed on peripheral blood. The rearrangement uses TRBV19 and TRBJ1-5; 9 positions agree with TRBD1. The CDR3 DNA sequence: TGTGCCGCCCGGGACAGGGATCAGCCCCAGCATTTT. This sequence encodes CAARDRDQPQHF.